This T cell receptor beta chain was observed in a study of breast tumors, draining lymph nodes, adjacent tissues. General observations from the study: The data were judged consistent with most tumor T cells coming from lymph node and expanding in tumor. The lymph node origin of tumor T cells was framed as consistent with a hypothesis, not demonstrated.

A note on this clonotype: As yet, its antigen is unknown. One end of the junction is discordant with germline, which a read error may explain.

Axillary draining lymph nodes of breast cancer patients supplied the node samples. The V gene's germline CDR1 is MNHEY and CDR2 SVGAGI. The CDR3 loop spans 12 amino acids. MiXCR, run by TCRdb on the multiplex PCR reads, gives a single entry per CDR3 protein. The table shows approximately 200,000 distinct CDR3 sequences, with around 33% occurring only once. The rearrangement joins TRBV6-5 to TRBJ1-2; D is undetermined. The TCR comes from a female donor with breast cancer. Some clones in this sample may be carry-over from other donors' samples. The sequencing input was axillary lymph node tissue. CDR3 amino acids: CASGPGGYDYTF. Here the CDR3 DNA reads TGTGCCAGCGGACCAGGCGGGTATGACTACACCTTC.